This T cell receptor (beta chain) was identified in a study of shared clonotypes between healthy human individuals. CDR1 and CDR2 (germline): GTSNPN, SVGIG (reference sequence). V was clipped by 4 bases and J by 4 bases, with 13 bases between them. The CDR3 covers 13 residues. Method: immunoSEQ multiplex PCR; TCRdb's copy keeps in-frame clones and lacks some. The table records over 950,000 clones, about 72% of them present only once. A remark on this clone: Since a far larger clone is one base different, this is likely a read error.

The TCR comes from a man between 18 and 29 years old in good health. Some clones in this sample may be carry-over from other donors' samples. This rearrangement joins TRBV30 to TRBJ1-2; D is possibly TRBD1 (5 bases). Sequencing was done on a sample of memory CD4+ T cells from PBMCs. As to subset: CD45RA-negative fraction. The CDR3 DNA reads TGTGCCTGGATAAGGGGCAGGCCCTATGGCTACACCTTC. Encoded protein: CAWIRGRPYGYTF.